These T cell receptor beta chains were read from a single sample in a study of CD4 T cells in relation to SARS-CoV-2 and coronaviruses. Profiling relied on immunoSEQ multiplex PCR, and the TCRdb table lists in-frame clones only, not all of them. The top ten clones hold under 6% of a sample with around 35,000 clones, under 90% of them seen once. No cognate antigen is known for these TCRs. The specimen was naive CD4+ T cells from PBMCs, cultured in vitro. These receptors were obtained from an adult with COVID-19. Both conserved end residues are part of each CDR3. The D gene is left open where the match is weak. Not all rows give a size; the values are once, few, many and, for expanded clones, a class.

V: TRBV5-1
D: .
J: TRBJ2-7
length: 15
size: once
DNA: TGCGCCAGCAGCTTGGGAAGCGACCGCTTGTACGAGCAGTACTTC
CDR3: CASSLGSDRLYEQYF

V: TRBV6-5
D: TRBD1
J: TRBJ1-5
length: 16
size: once
DNA: TGTGCCAGCAGTTCGCATGACAGGGGAGGGGATCAGCCCCAGCATTTT
CDR3: CASSSHDRGGDQPQHF

V: TRBV19
D: TRBD1
J: TRBJ2-6
length: 18
size: .
DNA: TGTGCCAGTAGTGCGACCGGGACAGCGTCCTCTGGGGCCAACGTCCTGACTTTC
CDR3: CASSATGTASSGANVLTF

V: TRBV9
D: .
J: TRBJ1-1
length: 13
size: .
DNA: TGTGCCAGCAGCGCCGTACCGGGCGCTGAAGCTTTCTTT
CDR3: CASSAVPGAEAFF

V: TRBV19
D: TRBD2
J: TRBJ2-1
length: 15
size: .
DNA: TGTGCCAGTAGTGTCATCACTAGCGGGAGTTATGAGCAGTTCTTC
CDR3: CASSVITSGSYEQFF

V: TRBV29-1
D: TRBD1
J: TRBJ2-6
length: 16
size: .
DNA: TGCAGCGTTGTAGGGGGCCTGCGGTCTGGGGCCAACGTCCTGACTTTC
CDR3: CSVVGGLRSGANVLTF

V: TRBV9
D: TRBD2
J: TRBJ2-1
length: 17
size: .
DNA: TGTGCCAGCAGCGGACGACTAGCGGGGGACCCCTACAATGAGCAGTTCTTC
CDR3: CASSGRLAGDPYNEQFF

V: TRBV2
D: .
J: TRBJ1-5
length: 14
size: once
DNA: TGTGCCAGCAGTGATGTGTCACGTAATCAGCCCCAGCATTTT
CDR3: CASSDVSRNQPQHF

V: TRBV6-1
D: .
J: TRBJ2-7
length: 14
size: .
DNA: TGTGCCAGCAGTGAAGGACAGGGACTGTACGAGCAGTACTTC
CDR3: CASSEGQGLYEQYF

V: TRBV10-3
D: TRBD1
J: TRBJ1-1
length: 14
size: .
DNA: TGTGCCATCAGTTCGGGACAGAAGAACACTGAAGCTTTCTTT
CDR3: CAISSGQKNTEAFF

V: TRBV4-1
D: TRBD1
J: TRBJ2-2
length: 15
size: .
DNA: TGCGCCAGCAGCCGTCCAGGGGGACGAACCGGGGAGCTGTTTTTT
CDR3: CASSRPGGRTGELFF

V: TRBV3-1/TRBV3-2
D: .
J: TRBJ1-4
length: 12
size: .
DNA: TGTGCCAGCACAGGCCTTAATGAAAAACTGTTTTTT
CDR3: CASTGLNEKLFF

V: TRBV28
D: TRBD2
J: TRBJ2-1
length: 15
size: .
DNA: TGTGCCAGCAGTTTATGGCTAGCGGGAGTTTATGAGCAGTTCTTC
CDR3: CASSLWLAGVYEQFF

V: TRBV7-9
D: TRBD2
J: TRBJ2-7
length: 14
size: once
DNA: TGTGCCAGCAGCCCCACTAGCGACTCCTACGAGCAGTACTTC
CDR3: CASSPTSDSYEQYF

V: TRBV3-1/TRBV3-2
D: .
J: TRBJ1-5
length: 13
size: .
DNA: TGTGCCAGCAGCCAAGACTTTACTCAGCCCCAGCATTTT
CDR3: CASSQDFTQPQHF

V: TRBV5-1
D: TRBD1
J: TRBJ2-2
length: 17
size: .
DNA: TGCGCCAGCAGCCGGGCAGACAGGGGCCGCGGATCCGGGGAGCTGTTTTTT
CDR3: CASSRADRGRGSGELFF

V: TRBV9
D: .
J: TRBJ2-2
length: 16
size: .
DNA: TGTGCCAGCAGCGTCCGTGGGGGAGCGAACACCGGGGAGCTGTTTTTT
CDR3: CASSVRGGANTGELFF

V: TRBV2
D: .
J: TRBJ2-2
length: 16
size: .
DNA: TGTGCCAGCAGCAAGACCAGGGGGCGGGAGACCGGGGAGCTGTTTTTT
CDR3: CASSKTRGRETGELFF

V: TRBV2
D: .
J: TRBJ1-5
length: 15
size: .
DNA: TGTGCCAGCAGACCAGGGATGGTACAGTCTTGGCCCCAGCATTTT
CDR3: CASRPGMVQSWPQHF

V: TRBV7-6
D: TRBD2
J: TRBJ2-5
length: 14
size: .
DNA: TGTGCCAGCAGCCCGACTAGCCGAAGAGAGACCCAGTACTTC
CDR3: CASSPTSRRETQYF

V: TRBV10-2
D: .
J: TRBJ2-5
length: 14
size: .
DNA: TGCGCCAGCAGTGTGGGGACTTTTCAAGAGACCCAGTACTTC
CDR3: CASSVGTFQETQYF

V: TRBV15
D: .
J: TRBJ2-6
length: 15
size: .
DNA: TGTGCCACCAGCAGACCGGACTCTGGGGCCAACGTCCTGACTTTC
CDR3: CATSRPDSGANVLTF

V: TRBV6-5
D: TRBD2
J: TRBJ2-1
length: 14
size: .
DNA: TGTGCCAGCAGTCGACTAGCGGGAAACCTTGAGCAGTTCTTC
CDR3: CASSRLAGNLEQFF

V: TRBV5-1
D: .
J: TRBJ2-7
length: 13
size: .
DNA: TGCGCCAGCAGCTTAACGGGCCCCTACGAGCAGTACTTC
CDR3: CASSLTGPYEQYF

V: TRBV18
D: .
J: TRBJ1-4
length: 13
size: .
DNA: TGTGCCAGCTCACTTCAGGAGGCTGAAAAACTGTTTTTT
CDR3: CASSLQEAEKLFF

V: TRBV7-2
D: .
J: TRBJ2-5
length: 15
size: .
DNA: TGTGCCAGCAGCTCTTCAGGGGTTGGGGAAGAGACCCAGTACTTC
CDR3: CASSSSGVGEETQYF

V: TRBV18
D: TRBD2
J: TRBJ2-2
length: 16
size: once
DNA: TGTGCCAGCTCACCAACTACTAGCGTGAACACCGGGGAGCTGTTTTTT
CDR3: CASSPTTSVNTGELFF

V: TRBV7-9
D: .
J: TRBJ2-5
length: 19
size: .
DNA: TGTGCCAGCAGCTCATACCCGGCCGGGTTTAAGCCCCCTCGGGGTGGCCAGTACTTC
CDR3: CASSSYPAGFKPPRGGQYF

V: TRBV5-1
D: TRBD1
J: TRBJ2-6
length: 19
size: .
DNA: TGCGCCAGCAGCCTGGGCTATGGACAGGGGGCCTCTGGGGCCAACGTCCTGACTTTC
CDR3: CASSLGYGQGASGANVLTF

V: TRBV7-9
D: .
J: TRBJ2-5
length: 15
size: once
DNA: TGTGCCAGCAGCCCCCGTATCTTAGCGGAAGAGACCCAGTACTTC
CDR3: CASSPRILAEETQYF

V: TRBV7-2
D: TRBD2
J: TRBJ2-3
length: 15
size: .
DNA: TGTGCCAGCAGCTTGGTGGCGGGAGGGGAAGATACGCAGTATTTT
CDR3: CASSLVAGGEDTQYF

V: TRBV6-5
D: .
J: TRBJ2-3
length: 13
size: .
DNA: TGTGCCACGAATCAGGGCTCCACAGATACGCAGTATTTT
CDR3: CATNQGSTDTQYF

V: TRBV29-1
D: .
J: TRBJ1-2
length: 12
size: .
DNA: TGCAGCGCCGGCGCAGGGGCCTATGGCTACACCTTC
CDR3: CSAGAGAYGYTF

V: TRBV25-1
D: .
J: TRBJ2-5
length: 12
size: medium-sized
DNA: TGTGCCAGCAGTCACCTCGAGGGGACCCAGTACTTC
CDR3: CASSHLEGTQYF

V: TRBV30
D: .
J: TRBJ2-7
length: 12
size: .
DNA: TGTGCCTGGAGCTCCTTATCCTACGAGCAGTACTTC
CDR3: CAWSSLSYEQYF

V: TRBV7-2
D: TRBD2
J: TRBJ2-7
length: 15
size: .
DNA: TGTGCCAGCAGCGCCCTAGCGGGTCATTCCTACGAGCAGTACTTC
CDR3: CASSALAGHSYEQYF